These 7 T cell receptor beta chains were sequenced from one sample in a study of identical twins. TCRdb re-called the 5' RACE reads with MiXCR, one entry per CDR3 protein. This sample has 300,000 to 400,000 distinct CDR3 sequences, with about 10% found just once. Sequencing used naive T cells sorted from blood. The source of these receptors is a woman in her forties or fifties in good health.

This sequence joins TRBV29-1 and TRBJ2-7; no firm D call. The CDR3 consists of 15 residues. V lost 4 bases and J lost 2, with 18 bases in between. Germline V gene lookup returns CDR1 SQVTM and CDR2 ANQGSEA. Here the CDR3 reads CSVVLILGAAYEQYF. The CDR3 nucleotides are TGCAGCGTTGTCTTAATCCTAGGAGCCGCCTACGAGCAGTACTTC.

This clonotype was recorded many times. DNA of the CDR3: TGTGCCAGCAGCTTGACGGGACAGGTTAATCAGCCCCAGCATTTT. Encoded protein: CASSLTGQVNQPQHF. This chain joins TRBV12-3 or TRBV12-4 and TRBJ1-5; 8 bases agree with TRBD1. After removal of 6 bases from V and 4 bases from J, the junction contained 8 bases not matched to a gene. CDR3 size: 15 residues.

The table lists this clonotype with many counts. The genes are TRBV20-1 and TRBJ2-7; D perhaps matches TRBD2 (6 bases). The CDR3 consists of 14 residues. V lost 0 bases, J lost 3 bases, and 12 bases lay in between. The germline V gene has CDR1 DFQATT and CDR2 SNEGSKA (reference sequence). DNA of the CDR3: TGCAGTGCTAGAGAAACCGGGAGAAGCTACGAGCAGTACTTC. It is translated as CSARETGRSYEQYF.

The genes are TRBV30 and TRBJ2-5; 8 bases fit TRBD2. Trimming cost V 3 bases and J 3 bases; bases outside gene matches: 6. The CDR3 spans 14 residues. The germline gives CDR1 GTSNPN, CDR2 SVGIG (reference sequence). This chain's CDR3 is CAWRAGLVKETQYF. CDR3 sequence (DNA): TGTGCCTGGAGAGCGGGACTAGTAAAAGAGACCCAGTACTTC.

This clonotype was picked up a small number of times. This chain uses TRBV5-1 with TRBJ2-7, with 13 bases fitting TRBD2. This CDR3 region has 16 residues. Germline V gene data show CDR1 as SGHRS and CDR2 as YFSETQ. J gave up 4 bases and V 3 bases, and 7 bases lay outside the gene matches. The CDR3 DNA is TGCGCCAGCAGCTGGGGACTAGCGGGGAAATTTTACGAGCAGTACTTC. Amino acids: CASSWGLAGKFYEQYF.

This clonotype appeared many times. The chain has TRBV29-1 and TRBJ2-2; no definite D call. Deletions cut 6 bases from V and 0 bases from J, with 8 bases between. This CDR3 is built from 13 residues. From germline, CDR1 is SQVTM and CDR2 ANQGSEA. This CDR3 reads CSVTSPNTGELFF. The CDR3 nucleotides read TGCAGCGTCACCAGTCCGAACACCGGGGAGCTGTTTTTT.

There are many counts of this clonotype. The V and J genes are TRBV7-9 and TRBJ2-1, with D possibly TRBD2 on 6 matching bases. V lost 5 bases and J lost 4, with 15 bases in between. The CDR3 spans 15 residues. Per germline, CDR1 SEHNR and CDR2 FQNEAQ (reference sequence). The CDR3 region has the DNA TGTGCCAGCAGCGCCTCCGGGACTCAGTACAATGAGCAGTTCTTC. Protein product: CASSASGTQYNEQFF.